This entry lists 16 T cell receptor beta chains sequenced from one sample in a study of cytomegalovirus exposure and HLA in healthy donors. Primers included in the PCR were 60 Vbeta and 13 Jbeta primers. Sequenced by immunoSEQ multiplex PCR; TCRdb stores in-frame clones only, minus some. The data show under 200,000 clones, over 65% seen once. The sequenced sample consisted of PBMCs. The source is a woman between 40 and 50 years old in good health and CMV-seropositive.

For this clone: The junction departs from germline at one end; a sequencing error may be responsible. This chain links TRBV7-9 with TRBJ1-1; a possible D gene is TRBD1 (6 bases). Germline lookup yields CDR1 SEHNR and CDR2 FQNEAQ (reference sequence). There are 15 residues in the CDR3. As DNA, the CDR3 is TGTTCCAGCAGCTTAAGTGTGGGAGGGGGCACTGAAGCTTTCTTT. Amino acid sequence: CSSSLSVGGGTEAFF.

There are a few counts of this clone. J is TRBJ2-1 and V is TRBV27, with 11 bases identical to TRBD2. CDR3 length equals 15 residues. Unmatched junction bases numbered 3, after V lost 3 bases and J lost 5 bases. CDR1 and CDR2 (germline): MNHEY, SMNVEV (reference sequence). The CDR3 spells CASSLLAGGNNEQFF. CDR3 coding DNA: TGTGCCAGCAGTTTGCTAGCGGGGGGAAACAATGAGCAGTTCTTC.

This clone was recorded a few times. The CDR3 is CASSLGTQNTEAFF. The CDR3 DNA reads TGCGCCAGCAGCCTAGGGACTCAGAACACTGAAGCTTTCTTT. The rearrangement links TRBV4-3 to TRBJ1-1; D is perhaps TRBD1 (5 bases). With 4 bases removed from V and 1 base from J, the gap between germline ends came to 10 bases. The CDR3 has 14 amino acids. The germline gives CDR1 LGHNA, CDR2 YSLEER.

The CDR3 is CASSYFSGAQETQYF. The CDR3 nucleotides are TGTGCCAGCAGTTACTTTAGCGGAGCACAAGAGACCCAGTACTTC. The chain couples TRBV6-5 to TRBJ2-5; D possibly corresponds to TRBD2 (6 bases). V dropped 1 base and J dropped 2 bases, with 11 bases sitting between them. Germline loops: CDR1 MNHEY, CDR2 SVGAGI. This CDR3 is built from 15 residues.

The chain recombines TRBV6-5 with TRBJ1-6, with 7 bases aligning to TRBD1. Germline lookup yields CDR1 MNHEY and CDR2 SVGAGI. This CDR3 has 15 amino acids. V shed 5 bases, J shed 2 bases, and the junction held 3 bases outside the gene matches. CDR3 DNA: TGTGCCAGCAGTACGACAGGGACCTATAATTCACCCCTCCACTTT. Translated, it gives CASSTTGTYNSPLHF.

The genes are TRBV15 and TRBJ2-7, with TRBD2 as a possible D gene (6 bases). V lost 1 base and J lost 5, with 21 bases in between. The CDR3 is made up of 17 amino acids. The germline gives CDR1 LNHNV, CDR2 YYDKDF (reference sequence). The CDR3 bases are TGTGCCACCAGCAGAGGTTCGAGTCTAGGAGGGATCGACGAGCAGTACTTC. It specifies CATSRGSSLGGIDEQYF.

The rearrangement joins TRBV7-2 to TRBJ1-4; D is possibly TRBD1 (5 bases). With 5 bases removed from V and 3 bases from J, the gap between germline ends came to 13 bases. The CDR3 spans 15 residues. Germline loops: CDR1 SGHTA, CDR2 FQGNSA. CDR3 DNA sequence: TGTGCCAGCAGCATATACCGACAGCCTAATGAAAAACTGTTTTTT. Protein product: CASSIYRQPNEKLFF.

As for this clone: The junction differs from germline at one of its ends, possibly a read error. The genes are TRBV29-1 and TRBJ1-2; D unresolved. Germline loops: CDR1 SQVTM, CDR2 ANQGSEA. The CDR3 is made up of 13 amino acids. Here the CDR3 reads CSALQPRNYGYPF. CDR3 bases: TGCAGCGCCTTGCAACCGAGAAACTATGGCTACCCCTTC.

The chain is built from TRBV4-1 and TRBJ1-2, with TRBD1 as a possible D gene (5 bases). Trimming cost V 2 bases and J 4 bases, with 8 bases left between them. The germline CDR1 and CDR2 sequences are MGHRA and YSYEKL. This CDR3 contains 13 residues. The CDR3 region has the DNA TGCGCCAGCAGCCAATGGGGCCGCTATGGCTACACCTTC. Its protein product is CASSQWGRYGYTF.

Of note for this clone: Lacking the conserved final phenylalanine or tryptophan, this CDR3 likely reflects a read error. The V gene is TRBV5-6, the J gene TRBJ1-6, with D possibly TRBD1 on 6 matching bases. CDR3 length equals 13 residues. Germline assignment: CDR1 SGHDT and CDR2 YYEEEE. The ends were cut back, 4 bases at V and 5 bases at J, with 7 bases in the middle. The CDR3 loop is CASSRGNNSPLHL. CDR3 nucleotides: TGTGCCAGCAGCAGGGGGAATAATTCACCCCTCCACCTT.

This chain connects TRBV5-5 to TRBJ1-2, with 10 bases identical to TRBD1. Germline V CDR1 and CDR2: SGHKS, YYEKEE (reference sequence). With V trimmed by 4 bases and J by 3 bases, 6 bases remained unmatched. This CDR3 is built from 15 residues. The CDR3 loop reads CASSPDRGEYYGYTF. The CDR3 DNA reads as TGTGCCAGCAGCCCGGACAGGGGGGAGTACTATGGCTACACCTTC.

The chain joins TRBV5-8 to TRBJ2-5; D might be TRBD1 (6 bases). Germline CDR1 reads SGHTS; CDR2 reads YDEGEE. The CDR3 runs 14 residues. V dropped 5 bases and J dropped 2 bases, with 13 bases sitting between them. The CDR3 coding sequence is TGTGCCAGCAGTTTCGGGACACCTCAAGAGACCCAGTACTTC. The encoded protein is CASSFGTPQETQYF.

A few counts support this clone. CDR3 nucleotides: TGTGCCAGTACCATTCACCGGCCCGATGAGGATGGCTACACCTTC. It codes for CASTIHRPDEDGYTF. The chain uses TRBV19 and TRBJ1-2; D remains unclear. Trimming stripped 7 bases from V and 6 bases from J, with 21 bases between. The CDR3 totals 15 residues. In germline, CDR1 is LNHDA, CDR2 SQIVND (reference sequence).

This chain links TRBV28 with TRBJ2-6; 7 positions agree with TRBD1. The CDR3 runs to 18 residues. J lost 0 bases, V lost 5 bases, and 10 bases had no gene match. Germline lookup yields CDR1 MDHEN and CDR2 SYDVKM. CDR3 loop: CASSPRTGTSSGANVLTF. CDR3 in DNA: TGTGCCAGCAGTCCGCGGACAGGTACTAGCTCTGGGGCCAACGTCCTGACTTTC.

CDR3 protein: CASSTLGGGGEVEETQYF. The CDR3 nucleotides are TGTGCCAGTAGTACCCTGGGCGGGGGGGGTGAAGTGGAGGAGACCCAGTACTTC. The chain links TRBV19 to TRBJ2-5; TRBD2 matches at 9 bases. The germline V gene encodes CDR1 LNHDA and CDR2 SQIVND (reference sequence). Trimming cost V 4 bases and J 5 bases; bases outside gene matches: 17. The CDR3 extends over 18 amino acids.

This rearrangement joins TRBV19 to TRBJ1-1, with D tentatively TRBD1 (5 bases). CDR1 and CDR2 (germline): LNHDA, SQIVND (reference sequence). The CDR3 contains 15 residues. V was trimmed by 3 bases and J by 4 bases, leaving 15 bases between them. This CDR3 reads CASSINPGGGTEAFF. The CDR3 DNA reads TGTGCCAGTAGTATTAACCCCGGCGGGGGCACTGAAGCTTTCTTT.